This T cell receptor (beta chain) was captured in a study of T cells in Graves' hyperthyroidism and ophthalmopathy. Study information: Once the initial diagnosis was made, peripheral blood was obtained before any treatment.

CDR1 is DFQATT and CDR2 is SNEGSKA in the germline V gene (reference sequence). V shed 2 bases and J shed 0 bases, with 5 bases lying between them. The CDR3 is 14 residues long. Study-wide results and caveats: Model-based prediction identified ophthalmopathy a median about 6 months prior to its onset.

Notes on this clonotype: What it binds is not known.

RNA transcripts were the template for amplifying TCR beta CDR3 regions. First-round RT-PCR of the TCR CDR3 relied on the HTBI primer set. TCRdb used MiXCR to reprocess the multiplex PCR reads, holding one entry per CDR3 protein. The data show under 750,000 distinct CDR3 sequences, roughly a sixth seen once. Pregnant or lactating patients were excluded, as were those with uncontrolled infection or other autoimmune disease. Based on clinical symptoms, serum thyroxine and TRAb, thyroid ultrasound and orbital computed tomography, diagnoses were reached. The receptor comes from a woman between 45 and 60 years old with Graves' hyperthyroidism that later progressed to Graves' ophthalmopathy. The rearrangement joins TRBV20-1 to TRBJ1-6; D gene uncertain. Sequencing input: blood. Written as DNA, the CDR3 is TGCAGTGCTAGAACATTCTCCTATAATTCACCCCTCCACTTT. Its protein product is CSARTFSYNSPLHF.